This T cell receptor (beta chain) was sequenced for a study of shared clonotypes between healthy human individuals. Broader study findings: Sequencing depth was expected to affect clonotype sharing among donors.

Sequencing used immunoSEQ multiplex PCR; TCRdb keeps in-frame clones, though not all of them. Counted here are about 2 million clones, 85% to 95% occurring once; the ten biggest clones make up 0.13%. V shed 4 bases and J shed 6 bases, with 19 bases lying between them. Germline-derived CDR1 and CDR2 are GTSNPN and SVGIG (reference sequence). The CDR3 totals 15 residues. Remarks on this clone: The target antigen is unknown.

This receptor was obtained from a man between 18 and 29 years old in good health. Specimen: naive CD4+ T cells sorted from blood. Sample subset: CD45RA+ positively selected. This rearrangement joins TRBV30 to TRBJ1-5, with D unresolved. The CDR3 loop is CAWTTGLGNTQPQHF. Here the CDR3 DNA reads TGTGCCTGGACCACCGGGTTGGGAAATACTCAGCCCCAGCATTTT.